The next 32 T cell receptor beta chains were all read from a single sample in a study of blood T cells in healthy people across ages. Next came a second PCR, run for about 6 to 11 cycles, which used a sample-barcoded 5' primer along with a J-beta primer mix. TCRdb re-called the 5' RACE reads through MiXCR, storing one row per CDR3 protein. The data hold about 1.5 million distinct CDR3 sequences, with roughly two fifths observed a single time. Sequenced: blood. These receptors were collected from a woman aged 18-29 years in good health.

This chain uses TRBV7-9 with TRBJ1-2; no definite D call. CDR1 SEHNR and CDR2 FQNEAQ come from the germline V gene (reference sequence). The CDR3 length is 14 residues. Trimming took 3 bases from V and 7 from J, leaving 15 bases between them. CDR3 in amino acids: CASSLAQTSVGYTF. The CDR3 coding sequence is TGTGCCAGCAGCTTGGCCCAGACCTCTGTTGGCTACACCTTC.

The V call is TRBV6-6, the J call TRBJ2-3; D is perhaps TRBD2 (6 bases). Germline CDR1 MNHNY, CDR2 SVGAGI (reference sequence). Trimming took 8 bases from V and 10 from J, leaving 10 bases between them. The CDR3 totals 10 residues. CDR3: CASGGTAQYF. The CDR3 DNA sequence: TGTGCCAGCGGAGGGACTGCGCAGTATTTT.

This chain joins TRBV20-1 and TRBJ1-4; TRBD1 is a possible D gene (6 bases). The CDR3 consists of 16 residues. CDR1 is DFQATT and CDR2 is SNEGSKA in the germline V gene (reference sequence). The germline V and J ends were trimmed by 3 bases and 2 bases, with 16 bases remaining between them. Here the CDR3 DNA reads TGCAGTGCTAGTGTGCAGGGGCGCGTGACTAATGAAAAACTGTTTTTT. It specifies CSASVQGRVTNEKLFF.

The rearrangement links TRBV20-1 to TRBJ1-6; D unclear. From germline, CDR1 is DFQATT and CDR2 SNEGSKA (reference sequence). The V gene lost 3 bases and the J gene lost 5 bases, with 11 bases spanning the gap. The CDR3 extends over 14 amino acids. CDR3 sequence (DNA): TGCAGTGCTAGTTGGGTACCACATAATTCACCCCTCCACTTT. Translation gives CSASWVPHNSPLHF.

This clonotype turned up a few times. This rearrangement joins TRBV6-2 or TRBV6-3 to TRBJ2-5; perhaps TRBD1 as D (5 bases). The germline gives CDR1 MNHEY, CDR2 SVGEGT. V was trimmed by 7 bases and J by 9 bases, leaving 18 bases between them. The CDR3 loop spans 13 amino acids. CDR3: CASNSRARSAQYF. CDR3 in DNA: TGTGCCAGCAATTCCAGGGCCCGGTCGGCCCAGTACTTC.

V is TRBV20-1 and J is TRBJ2-5, with 15 nucleotides matching TRBD2. The CDR3 has 15 amino acids. Germline values: CDR1 DFQATT, CDR2 SNEGSKA (reference sequence). The J segment lost 3 bases and the V segment lost 6 bases, leaving 5 bases of the junction unmatched. The CDR3 region has the DNA TGCAGTGCGACAGGACTAGCGGGAGGGAAAGAGACCCAGTACTTC. The encoded protein is CSATGLAGGKETQYF.

The chain recombines TRBV5-6 with TRBJ2-1; perhaps TRBD2 as D (6 bases). V was clipped by 1 base and J by 0 bases, with 14 bases between them. The germline CDR1 and CDR2 sequences are SGHDT and YYEEEE. The CDR3 is made up of 17 amino acids. CDR3 region: CASSLPSGLSSYNEQFF. CDR3 nucleotides: TGTGCCAGCAGCTTGCCGAGCGGGCTGAGCTCCTACAATGAGCAGTTCTTC.

Only a few counts were recorded for this clonotype. The gene calls are TRBV4-2 and TRBJ2-5, with 13 nucleotides matching TRBD2. The germline V gene encodes CDR1 LGHNA and CDR2 YNFKEQ. The ends lost 6 bases at V and 4 bases at J; junction bases unmatched: 5. CDR3 length: 15 amino acids. The CDR3 protein is CASSAGLAGRETQYF. For the CDR3, the DNA is TGTGCCAGCAGTGCGGGACTAGCGGGAAGAGAGACCCAGTACTTC.

In regard to this clonotype: Its ends do not fully match the called genes, so a read error is possible. This chain links TRBV27 with TRBJ2-7; D is unclear. Germline CDR1 and CDR2: MNHEY and SMNVEV (reference sequence). The CDR3 loop spans 11 amino acids. CDR3 DNA: TGTGCCAGCGGTTCATCCTCCGAGCAGTACTTC. Amino acids: CASGSSSEQYF.

The chain couples TRBV20-1 to TRBJ1-1; perhaps TRBD1 as D (5 bases). The CDR3 is made up of 15 amino acids. The V gene lost 5 bases and the J gene lost 2 bases, with 18 bases spanning the gap. Germline CDR1 reads DFQATT; CDR2 reads SNEGSKA (reference sequence). The CDR3 sequence: CSARQAGQGNTEAFF. The DNA of the CDR3 is TGCAGTGCTCGCCAGGCGGGGCAGGGTAACACTGAAGCTTTCTTT.

Only a few counts were recorded for this clonotype. The V call is TRBV9, the J call TRBJ1-2; D is ambiguous. V was clipped by 2 bases and J by 4 bases, with 12 bases between them. Per the germline V gene, CDR1 is SGDLS and CDR2 is YYNGEE. CDR3 length equals 14 residues. The chain's CDR3 is CASSVDSGFYGYTF. The DNA of the CDR3 is TGTGCCAGCAGCGTTGACTCCGGATTCTATGGCTACACCTTC.

This clonotype was observed at least ten times. The rearrangement joins TRBV27 to TRBJ2-1; a possible D gene is TRBD2 (6 bases). The CDR3 loop spans 14 amino acids. Trimming removed 6 bases at V and 2 bases at J, with 11 bases between. The germline V gene encodes CDR1 MNHEY and CDR2 SMNVEV (reference sequence). The CDR3 sequence is CASSSGSAYNEQFF. Here the CDR3 DNA reads TGTGCCAGCAGCTCCGGGAGCGCCTACAATGAGCAGTTCTTC.

This clonotype was seen only a few times. The chain is built from TRBV10-1 and TRBJ2-7, with D unresolved. V lost 2 bases to trimming and J lost 6 bases, with 8 bases between them. Germline V gene sequence: CDR1 WNHNN, CDR2 SYGVQD (reference sequence). CDR3 length: 12 amino acids. The CDR3 region is CASSEGFSEQYF. CDR3 in DNA: TGCGCCAGCAGTGAGGGATTCAGCGAGCAGTACTTC.

The genes are TRBV9 and TRBJ2-7, with D unclear. CDR1 SGDLS and CDR2 YYNGEE come from the germline V gene. V was shortened by 3 bases and J by 2 bases, with 12 bases between the two germline ends. This CDR3 is 14 amino acids long. The CDR3 sequence is CASSGGVSTYEQYF. In nucleotides, the CDR3 is TGTGCCAGCAGCGGAGGAGTATCGACCTACGAGCAGTACTTC.

This clonotype was detected ten times or more. Relative to the germline gene, one junction end is altered; a read error may explain this. The chain recombines TRBV5-1 with TRBJ2-3, with 7 positions matching TRBD2. The CDR3 extends over 16 amino acids. Looked up from germline, CDR1 is SGHRS and CDR2 is YFSETQ. The chain's CDR3 is CASSLGRGTSTDTQYF. The CDR3 bases are TGTGCCAGCAGCTTAGGGAGGGGTACTAGCACAGATACGCAGTATTTT. Filled out from reference TRBV5-1 and TRBJ2-3, the complete variable domain reads KAGVTQTPRYLIKTRGQQVTLSCSPISGHRSVSWYQQTPGQGLQFLFEYFSETQRNKGNFPGRFSGRQFSNSRSEMNVSTLELGDSALYLCASSLGRGTSTDTQYFGPGTRLTVL.

This clonotype was seen a handful of times. The chain couples TRBV6-6 to TRBJ1-3, with D unresolved. V lost 7 bases, J lost 0 bases, and 4 bases lay in between. Germline V gene lookup returns CDR1 MNHNY and CDR2 SVGAGI (reference sequence). CDR3 length: 12 amino acids. CDR3 region: CASKNSGNTIYF. For the CDR3, the DNA is TGTGCCAGCAAGAACTCTGGAAACACCATATATTTT.

The chain combines TRBV20-1 with TRBJ1-1, with TRBD1 identical over 8 bases. Per germline, CDR1 DFQATT and CDR2 SNEGSKA (reference sequence). Trimming took 0 bases from V and 4 from J; bases not matched to a gene: 4. This CDR3 contains 14 residues. This CDR3 is CSARENRGSTEAFF. The CDR3 coding sequence is TGCAGTGCTAGAGAAAACAGGGGGTCCACTGAAGCTTTCTTT.

This clonotype was detected only once. The chain is built from TRBV5-1 and TRBJ2-1; 10 bases map to TRBD2. CDR1 SGHRS and CDR2 YFSETQ come from the germline V gene. Trimming at V came to 4 bases and at J to 7 bases, leaving 11 bases not matched to a gene. CDR3 size: 16 residues. The CDR3 region is CASSPLAGASVNEQFF. The DNA of the CDR3 is TGCGCCAGCAGCCCCCTAGCGGGAGCGTCGGTAAATGAGCAGTTCTTC.

V gene TRBV6-2 or TRBV6-3 combines with J gene TRBJ2-7; 10 nucleotides agree with TRBD1. CDR1 and CDR2 (germline): MNHEY, SVGEGT. The CDR3 covers 14 residues. The V segment lost 7 bases and the J segment 4 bases; nucleotides outside the gene matches: 7. CDR3 region: CASTPRQGAYEQYF. Here the CDR3 DNA reads TGTGCCAGCACCCCGCGACAGGGGGCTTACGAGCAGTACTTC.

The chain links TRBV7-2 to TRBJ2-7; D remains ambiguous. CDR1 SGHTA and CDR2 FQGNSA come from the germline V gene. The V end lost 2 bases, the J end lost 0 bases, and 5 bases lay between the germline ends. The CDR3 has 13 residues. The CDR3 sequence: CASSLSHSYEQYF. The CDR3 DNA reads TGTGCCAGCAGCTTATCCCACTCCTACGAGCAGTACTTC.

For the CDR3, the DNA is TGTGCCAGCAGCCAAAGCGGAACAACCTACAATGAGCAGTACTTC. It translates to CASSQSGTTYNEQYF. V usage is TRBV3-1 and J usage is TRBJ2-7; weak D call: TRBD2 (5 bases). V dropped 2 bases and J dropped 7 bases, with 18 bases sitting between them. Germline values: CDR1 LGHDT, CDR2 YNNKEL (reference sequence). The CDR3 is made up of 15 amino acids.

J is TRBJ2-1 and V is TRBV4-1, with D unresolved. Germline CDR1 and CDR2: MGHRA and YSYEKL. This CDR3 has 16 residues. The germline V and J ends were trimmed by 0 bases and 2 bases, with 11 bases remaining between them. The CDR3 sequence is CASSQESIPTYNEQFF. The DNA for the CDR3 is TGCGCCAGCAGCCAAGAGAGTATCCCCACCTACAATGAGCAGTTCTTC.

This clonotype was observed many times. This chain connects TRBV20-1 to TRBJ1-1, with D possibly matching TRBD1 (5 bases). With 2 bases removed from V and 5 bases from J, the gap between germline ends came to 12 bases. This CDR3 has 13 residues. Germline V CDR1 and CDR2: DFQATT, SNEGSKA (reference sequence). The CDR3 reads CSARRQGGTEAFF. CDR3 DNA: TGCAGTGCTAGAAGGCAGGGCGGTACTGAAGCTTTCTTT.

As regards this clonotype: Germline and junction disagree at one end, which may indicate a read error. This chain links TRBV7-7 with TRBJ2-1, with 7 bases lining up with TRBD1. The CDR3 is 16 amino acids. Germline CDR1 SSHAT, CDR2 FNYEAQ (reference sequence). The CDR3: CASRTTAGTENNEQFF. The CDR3 coding sequence is TGTGCTAGCAGGACAACCGCCGGGACAGAGAACAATGAGCAGTTCTTC.

This clonotype was counted ten times or more. The chain joins TRBV18 to TRBJ1-1, with TRBD1 as a possible D gene (5 bases). Trimming left V 2 bases short and J 8 bases short, with 9 bases between. There are 12 residues in the CDR3. Germline V CDR1 and CDR2: KGHSH, LQKENI. The CDR3 region is CASSPTGGEAFF. CDR3 DNA sequence: TGTGCCAGCTCACCAACTGGGGGGGAAGCTTTCTTT. The complete variable domain, with remaining parts taken from reference TRBV18 and TRBJ1-1, reads NAGVMQNPRHLVRRRGQEARLRCSPMKGHSHVYWYRQLPEEGLKFMVYLQKENIIDESGMPKERFSAEFPKEGPSILRIQQVVRGDSAAYFCASSPTGGEAFFGQGTRLTVV.

Only a few counts were recorded for this clonotype. The chain has TRBV20-1 and TRBJ1-1; tentatively, D is TRBD1 (6 bases). Germline CDR1 and CDR2: DFQATT and SNEGSKA (reference sequence). CDR3 size: 14 residues. The germline V and J ends were trimmed by 4 bases and 6 bases, with 18 bases remaining between them. As DNA, the CDR3 is TGCAGTGCTACAAGGGTTAGGGGGGGCGCTGAAGCTTTCTTT. Protein product: CSATRVRGGAEAFF.

This clonotype was detected only a few times. Here the CDR3 DNA reads TGTGCCAGCAGCTTGGATGGGGGTTTGGGTCAGCCCCAGCATTTT. Protein product: CASSLDGGLGQPQHF. This chain joins TRBV5-4 and TRBJ1-5; TRBD1 is a possible D gene (5 bases). Germline V gene data show CDR1 as SGHNT and CDR2 as YYREEE (reference sequence). V dropped 0 bases and J dropped 6 bases, with 13 bases sitting between them. This CDR3 has 15 amino acids.

V is TRBV7-9 and J is TRBJ2-3, with 10 bases that match TRBD2. Per the germline V gene, CDR1 is SEHNR and CDR2 is FQNEAQ (reference sequence). The trim removed 11 bases at V and 7 bases at J, leaving 12 bases unmatched. The CDR3 loop spans 14 amino acids. The CDR3 nucleotides are TGTGCCGCGCGAGGGCTAGCGGGAGTGAATACGCAGTATTTT. As protein: CAARGLAGVNTQYF.

A few counts support this clonotype. The chain uses TRBV20-1 and TRBJ2-7; weak D call: TRBD1 (6 bases). Germline assignment: CDR1 DFQATT and CDR2 SNEGSKA (reference sequence). The CDR3 sequence is 13 residues long. V lost 3 bases and J lost 3, with 12 bases in between. CDR3 sequence reads: CSARDSSDYEQYF. The CDR3 DNA reads TGCAGTGCTAGGGACAGTTCGGACTACGAGCAGTACTTC.

This rearrangement joins TRBV29-1 to TRBJ1-4; D might be TRBD1 (5 bases). Germline CDR1 reads SQVTM; CDR2 reads ANQGSEA. With 6 bases removed from V and 5 bases from J, the gap between germline ends came to 16 bases. The CDR3 contains 14 residues. This CDR3 reads CSVRTGTGNEKLFF. Written as DNA, the CDR3 is TGCAGCGTCCGCACCGGGACGGGCAATGAAAAACTGTTTTTT.

This clonotype occurred a few times. The chain carries TRBV6-5 and TRBJ2-1; D tentatively reads TRBD1 or TRBD2 (5 bases each). The V end lost 10 bases, the J end lost 14 bases, and 18 bases lay between the germline ends. This CDR3 region has 11 residues. The germline CDR1 and CDR2 sequences are MNHEY and SVGAGI. The CDR3 here is CATSDRDRKFF. The CDR3 DNA reads as TGTGCCACTTCAGACCGGGACCGAAAGTTCTTC.

The chain carries TRBV12-5 and TRBJ2-7; 7 bases fit TRBD1. The germline V gene encodes CDR1 LGHNT and CDR2 FRNRAP. Unmatched junction bases numbered 15, after V lost 6 bases and J lost 1 base. The CDR3 has 17 residues. The CDR3 spells CASGVIGGGGSSYEQYF. DNA for the CDR3: TGTGCTAGTGGCGTTATAGGGGGCGGAGGCTCTTCCTACGAGCAGTACTTC.